The rows below give T cell receptor beta chains drawn from one sample of a study of cytomegalovirus exposure and HLA in healthy donors. Data came from immunoSEQ multiplex PCR; TCRdb stores just in-frame clones and leaves some out. The sample includes approximately 180,000 clones. Sequenced input: PBMCs. Receptors originate from a man under 40 in good health and CMV-seronegative. Both conserved end residues are part of each CDR3. The D gene is left open where the match is weak.

TRBJ2-7,TRBV4-1,-,CASSQLFRATSYEQYF,TGCGCCAGCAGCCAATTATTTAGAGCCACCTCCTACGAGCAGTACTTC
TRBJ2-1,TRBV29-1,TRBD2,CSVGVLAGRGGGHEQFF,TGCAGCGTTGGGGTGCTAGCGGGACGGGGAGGGGGCCATGAGCAGTTCTTC
TRBJ2-7,TRBV6-5,-,CASSYGNRPYEQYF,TGTGCCAGCAGTTACGGTAACAGGCCCTACGAGCAGTACTTC
TRBJ2-1,TRBV7-9,-,CASSFPGKGDNEQFF,TGTGCCAGCAGCTTCCCGGGAAAGGGTGACAATGAGCAGTTCTTC
TRBJ1-2,TRBV7-6,-,CASSLAEREGYTF,TGTGCCAGCAGCTTAGCGGAGAGGGAAGGCTACACCTTC
TRBJ1-2,TRBV27,TRBD1,CASSLLGQGGYYGYTF,TGTGCCAGCAGTTTATTGGGACAGGGAGGTTACTATGGCTACACCTTC
TRBJ1-4,TRBV19,-,CASSTGLANEKLFF,TGTGCCAGTAGCACAGGGCTGGCTAATGAAAAACTGTTTTTT
TRBJ2-3,TRBV9,TRBD2,CASSSRGISTDTQYF,TGTGCCAGCAGTTCGCGGGGGATTAGCACAGATACGCAGTATTTT
TRBJ2-2,TRBV6-1,-,CASSLSTGNTGELFF,TGTGCCAGCAGTTTGTCGACAGGGAACACCGGGGAGCTGTTTTTT
TRBJ1-1,TRBV5-6,-,CASSLALANTEAFF,TGTGCCAGCAGCTTGGCCTTGGCTAACACTGAAGCTTTCTTT
TRBJ2-7,TRBV6-5,-,CASSSRGHEQYF,TGTGCCAGCAGTTCCAGGGGACACGAGCAGTACTTC
TRBJ1-2,TRBV7-8,TRBD1,CASSLGRGHGYTF,TGTGCCAGCAGCTTAGGAAGGGGGCATGGCTACACCTTC
TRBJ1-2,TRBV27,TRBD1,CASSPKSQGTPSGYTF,TGTGCCAGCAGCCCGAAATCACAGGGGACCCCCTCTGGCTACACCTTC
TRBJ1-5,TRBV19,-,CASSIGSDNQPQHF,TGTGCCAGTAGTATCGGGTCAGACAATCAGCCCCAGCATTTT
TRBJ1-2,TRBV30,TRBD1,CAWSTGDHGYTF,TGTGCCTGGAGTACAGGGGACCATGGCTACACCTTC
TRBJ1-3,TRBV7-2,-,CASSLGGGLGNTIYF,TGTGCCAGCAGCTTAGGCGGAGGTCTTGGAAACACCATATATTTT
TRBJ2-3,TRBV10-3,TRBD2,CAITGLESTDTQYF,TGTGCCATCACTGGACTAGAGAGTACAGATACGCAGTATTTT
TRBJ1-2,TRBV27,TRBD1,CASTGTGVNYGYTF,TGTGCCAGCACGGGGACAGGCGTTAACTATGGCTACACCTTC
TRBJ1-5,TRBV28,-,CASSARDIGDQPQHF,TGTGCCAGCAGCGCCCGGGACATTGGGGATCAGCCCCAGCATTTT
TRBJ1-1,TRBV9,-,CASSAYRVGGTEAFF,TGTGCCAGCAGCGCCTACAGGGTTGGGGGCACTGAAGCTTTCTTT
TRBJ2-3,TRBV10-3,TRBD1,CATGQGAFTDTQYF,TGTGCCACAGGACAGGGGGCTTTCACAGATACGCAGTATTTT
TRBJ1-4,TRBV18,-,CASSPREVNEKLFF,TGTGCCAGCTCACCGCGGGAAGTTAATGAAAAACTGTTTTTT
TRBJ1-2,TRBV7-6,TRBD1,CASSLGGQGTYGYTF,TGTGCCAGCAGCTTAGGAGGACAGGGAACCTATGGCTACACCTTC
TRBJ2-5,TRBV6-5,TRBD2,CASSYSTGGKETQYF,TGTGCCAGCAGTTACTCGACGGGGGGGAAAGAGACCCAGTACTTC
TRBJ2-7,TRBV4-3,TRBD1,CASSHLGQGIGNEQYF,TGCGCCAGCAGCCACCTGGGACAGGGGATCGGGAACGAGCAGTACTTC
TRBJ1-2,TRBV7-2,TRBD1,CASSLAWQGANGYTF,TGTGCCAGCAGCTTAGCATGGCAGGGGGCAAATGGCTACACCTTC
TRBJ1-1,TRBV27,-,CASSRDSPYTEAFF,TGTGCCAGCAGTCGCGACAGTCCCTACACTGAAGCTTTCTTT
TRBJ2-7,TRBV9,TRBD2,CASSDGGAGYEQYF,TGTGCCAGCAGCGACGGGGGGGCGGGGTACGAGCAGTACTTC
TRBJ1-5,TRBV25-1,TRBD1,CASRATGELNQPQHF,TGTGCCAGCAGGGCCACAGGGGAGCTCAATCAGCCCCAGCATTTT